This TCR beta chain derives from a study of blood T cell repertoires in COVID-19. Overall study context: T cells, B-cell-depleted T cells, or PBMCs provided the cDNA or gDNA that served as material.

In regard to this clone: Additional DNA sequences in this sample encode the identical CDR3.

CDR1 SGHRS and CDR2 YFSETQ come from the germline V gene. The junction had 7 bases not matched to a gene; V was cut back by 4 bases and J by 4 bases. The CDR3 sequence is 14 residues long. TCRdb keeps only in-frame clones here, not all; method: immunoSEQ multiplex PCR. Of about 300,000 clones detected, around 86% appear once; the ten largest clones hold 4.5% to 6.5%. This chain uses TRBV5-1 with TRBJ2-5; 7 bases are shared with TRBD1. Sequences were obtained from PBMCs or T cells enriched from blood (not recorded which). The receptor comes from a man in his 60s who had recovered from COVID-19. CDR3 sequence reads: CASSRAPGGETQYF. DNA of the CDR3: TGCGCCAGCAGCCGCGCCCCAGGGGGAGAGACCCAGTACTTC. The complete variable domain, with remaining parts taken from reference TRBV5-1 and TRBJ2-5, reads KAGVTQTPRYLIKTRGQQVTLSCSPISGHRSVSWYQQTPGQGLQFLFEYFSETQRNKGNFPGRFSGRQFSNSRSEMNVSTLELGDSALYLCASSRAPGGETQYFGPGTRLLVL.